The sequence of this TCR beta chain was determined in a study of blood T cell repertoires in COVID-19 (dated by TCRdb to the early 2020s). Notes on the research overall: Samples covering the acute and convalescent phases of COVID-19 were provided by collaborators in the United States, Italy and Spain. The prospective study material was composed of cDNA or gDNA derived from T cells, B-cell-depleted T cells, or PBMCs. The dataset comprised deeply sampled blood TCRbeta repertoires from subjects exposed to, actively infected with, or recovered from COVID-19. The samples were drawn from the first 160 participants of the ongoing ImmuneRACE study and from 1,254 subjects provided by 6 global collaborators. Where HLA class I and class II types were available, the types were taken from metadata supplied by the sample provider, not from assay-based typing. The repertoires were made available in a free public database intended to serve as a resource for research on the immune response to SARS-CoV-2. Nearly every sample came with metadata listing a de-identified subject ID, COVID-19 status, age in years and sex. General study outcomes and caveats: Clinical and demographic metadata were provided uncurated, with the amount varying by source and participant.

Each collaborating institution followed its own protocols to collect whole blood in K2EDTA tubes. For TCRbeta analysis, collaborator samples were shipped as frozen whole blood, as isolated PBMCs, or as DNA extracted from either sample type. The germline ends are 15 bases apart after V is trimmed by 6 bases and J by 0 bases. The cysteine opens and the phenylalanine closes a CDR3 of 17 amino acids. Here the CDR3 DNA is all that survives: 51 bases in frame from base 1. Per the germline V gene (reference sequence), LNHDA is the CDR1 and SQIVND is the CDR2. The immunoSEQ Assay, a bias-controlled multiplex PCR, was used to amplify TCRbeta CDR3 regions from genomic DNA. The paper's data handling went like this. The number of nucleated cells in each sample was estimated from the amplification of reference gene primers within the assay. Sequence reads were collapsed and filtered to measure the absolute abundance of every unique TCRbeta CDR3 rearrangement. For each sample, productive Simpson clonality was calculated as the square root of Simpson's diversity index across productive rearrangements. Held by TCRdb, this immuneACCESS table contains in-frame sequences only and omits some clones. Under half of the omission traces to an unresolved V gene where checked; the cause of the rest is unknown. V, J and clone size reflect that table, while D and trimming were determined from the DNA. This sample is represented by hundreds of thousands of clones; roughly 80% of them were singletons. The ten largest clones take up about 4.4% of the sample.

With regard to this clone: Its antigen has not been determined. No per-base quality is available; no much larger clone lies one base away.

This chain is built from TRBV19 and TRBJ1-6; possibly the D gene is TRBD1, per 5 matching bases. Material: peripheral blood. The receptor was derived from a woman aged 70-85 years with acute or convalescent COVID-19. The nucleotides read TGTGCCAGTAGGGACAAGGCCAGGAGCTCCTATAATTCACCCCTCCACTTT. Translated, it gives CASRDKARSSYNSPLHF.